This passage covers 21 T cell receptor beta chains from one sample sequenced in a study of T cells in Graves' hyperthyroidism and ophthalmopathy. The source material, RNA transcripts, was used to amplify TCR beta CDR3 regions. A set of HTBI primers served as the primers for a first-round RT-PCR of the TCR CDR3. TCRdb redid the calling of the multiplex PCR reads with MiXCR, one entry per CDR3 protein. This sample has a few hundred thousand distinct CDR3 sequences; approximately 17% occur once, and the top ten carry roughly 15%. The sample taken for sequencing was blood. The receptors come from a woman between 18 and 30 years old with Graves' ophthalmopathy.

This clonotype was picked up many times. The V gene is TRBV10-3, the J gene TRBJ1-1; TRBD1 matches at 8 bases. This CDR3 region has 15 residues. Germline lookup yields CDR1 ENHRY and CDR2 SYGVKD. Trimming cost V 10 bases and J 0 bases; bases outside gene matches: 10. CDR3 coding DNA: TGTGCCAGCGCAGGGGGCCTGTTTTTGAACACTGAAGCTTTCTTT. It specifies CASAGGLFLNTEAFF.

The V and J genes are TRBV24-1 and TRBJ1-1; 9 nucleotides line up with TRBD1. The CDR3 covers 12 residues. The trim removed 4 bases at V and 11 bases at J, leaving 4 bases unmatched. Germline V gene lookup returns CDR1 KGHDR and CDR2 SFDVKD. In DNA, the CDR3 is TGTGCCACCAGTGACACTGACAGGGGGGCTTTCTTT. Its protein product is CATSDTDRGAFF.

Ten or more counts support this clonotype. The chain carries TRBV12-5 and TRBJ2-2, with TRBD1 matching 7 bases. The CDR3 loop spans 15 amino acids. Per the germline V gene, CDR1 is LGHNT and CDR2 is FRNRAP. The ends lost 5 bases at V and 7 bases at J; junction bases unmatched: 10. CDR3 DNA: TGTGCTAGTGGTCCCCTGACAGGGAGAGTCGGGGAGCTGTTTTTT. This gives the protein CASGPLTGRVGELFF.

V is TRBV6-1 and J is TRBJ1-3; D is unresolved. The V and J ends lost 8 bases and 0 bases respectively, with 11 bases between them. CDR1 is MNHNS, CDR2 SASEGT, per germline. There are 14 residues in the CDR3. This CDR3 reads CASRPEGSGNTIYF. Written as DNA, the CDR3 is TGTGCCAGCCGACCCGAGGGCTCTGGAAACACCATATATTTT.

This clonotype was seen many times. The genes are TRBV11-3 and TRBJ2-1; tentatively, D is TRBD2 (6 bases). Germline V gives CDR1 SGHNT, CDR2 YENEEA. V was trimmed by 5 bases and J by 4 bases, leaving 18 bases between them. The CDR3 is 16 amino acids. CDR3 loop: CASSPRRSGAYNEQFF. The DNA for the CDR3 is TGTGCCAGCAGCCCTCGTCGCTCGGGAGCGTACAATGAGCAGTTCTTC.

The chain joins TRBV7-2 to TRBJ2-7; TRBD2 aligns across 12 bases. CDR1 is SGHTA, CDR2 FQGNSA, per germline. The CDR3 has 18 residues. V dropped 5 bases and J dropped 1; count of bases not matched to a gene: 12. The CDR3, as DNA: TGTGCCAGCAGCCCGTTACGGACTAGCGGGGTCTTTTCCTACGAGCAGTACTTC. Residues: CASSPLRTSGVFSYEQYF. The variable domain in full, completed from reference TRBV7-2 and TRBJ2-7, reads GAGVSQSPSNKVTEKGKDVELRCDPISGHTALYWYRQSLGQGLEFLIYFQGNSAPDKSGLPSDRFSAERTGGSVSTLTIQRTQQEDSAVYLCASSPLRTSGVFSYEQYFGPGTRLTVT.

A few counts support this clonotype. The CDR3 DNA sequence: TGTGCCAGCAGCTTAAGAGGGGACAGGGGTAGGAGTAGTCCTGAAGCTTTCTTT. Translated, it gives CASSLRGDRGRSSPEAFF. The chain uses TRBV7-9 and TRBJ1-1; TRBD1 aligns across 10 bases. CDR3 length: 18 amino acids. CDR1 SEHNR and CDR2 FQNEAQ come from the germline V gene (reference sequence). V shed 2 bases and J 6 bases; nucleotides not matched to a gene: 15.

This clonotype was counted a few times. The chain couples TRBV7-9 to TRBJ2-7, with 9 bases aligning to TRBD1. This CDR3 contains 16 residues. Germline V lookup: CDR1 SEHNR, CDR2 FQNEAQ (reference sequence). Germline trimming cut 5 bases from V and 5 bases from J; bases unmatched to any gene: 13. CDR3 loop: CASSPGGYRGRDEQYF. The CDR3 DNA follows: TGTGCCAGCAGCCCCGGGGGTTACAGGGGGCGGGACGAGCAGTACTTC. Complete variable domain (other parts from reference TRBV7-9 and TRBJ2-7): DTGVSQNPRHKITKRGQNVTFRCDPISEHNRLYWYRQTLGQGPEFLTYFQNEAQLEKSRLLSDRFSAERPKGSFSTLEIQRTEQGDSAMYLCASSPGGYRGRDEQYFGPGTRLTVT.

This clonotype was observed at least ten times. The chain combines TRBV7-3 with TRBJ2-1; D may match TRBD1 or TRBD2 (6 bases each). CDR1 SGHTA and CDR2 FQGTGA come from the germline V gene. CDR3 length: 16 residues. V shed 5 bases and J shed 9 bases, with 23 bases lying between them. The CDR3 DNA follows: TGTGCCAGCAGCCGGGAAGGGGGGCAGGGTAGCGGTGAGCAGTTCTTC. It codes for CASSREGGQGSGEQFF.

This clonotype appeared a few times. The chain is built from TRBV25-1 and TRBJ2-7; D gene unclear. V lost 1 base to trimming and J lost 7 bases, with 14 bases between them. This CDR3 has 14 amino acids. Germline loops: CDR1 MGHDK, CDR2 SYGVNS. The CDR3 loop is CASSESSNSREQYF. The CDR3 bases are TGTGCCAGCAGTGAATCCTCGAACAGCAGAGAGCAGTACTTC.

This clonotype was counted at least ten times. This sequence joins TRBV11-2 and TRBJ2-3; 7 bases map to TRBD2. With V trimmed by 0 bases and J by 5 bases, 8 bases remained unmatched. Looked up from germline, CDR1 is SGHAT and CDR2 is FQNNGV. This CDR3 has 16 residues. The CDR3 nucleotides are TGTGCCAGCAGCTTAGATCGAAGGGGCGGGGGAGATACGCAGTATTTT. Protein product: CASSLDRRGGGDTQYF.

This clonotype was counted at least ten times. The genes are TRBV7-9 and TRBJ1-1; D is unresolved. This CDR3 has 18 amino acids. Germline CDR1 SEHNR, CDR2 FQNEAQ (reference sequence). Trimming cost V 1 base and J 1 base, with 19 bases left between them. The CDR3 DNA reads as TGTGCCAGCAGCTTAGATCTAGGGAAGGTCCCCGGGAACACTGAAGCTTTCTTT. As protein: CASSLDLGKVPGNTEAFF.

This rearrangement joins TRBV7-2 to TRBJ2-7; weak D call: TRBD2 (6 bases). CDR3 size: 15 residues. Trimming took off 5 bases at V and 5 bases at J, with 19 bases between the two ends. Germline V CDR1 and CDR2: SGHTA, FQGNSA. The CDR3 spells CASSLKNGGLNEQYF. CDR3 nucleotide sequence: TGTGCCAGCAGCCTCAAAAATGGGGGACTTAACGAGCAGTACTTC.

This chain connects TRBV7-9 to TRBJ2-7; the D gene could be TRBD1 or TRBD2 (5 bases each). This CDR3 has 16 residues. Germline lookup yields CDR1 SEHNR and CDR2 FQNEAQ (reference sequence). Trimming left V 0 bases short and J 0 bases short, with 12 bases between. The CDR3 loop reads CASSLALGRSSYEQYF. CDR3 sequence (DNA): TGTGCCAGCAGCTTAGCCCTGGGACGGAGCTCCTACGAGCAGTACTTC.

This clonotype was detected only a few times. The chain has TRBV5-1 and TRBJ2-5; D not certain. Germline CDR1 and CDR2: SGHRS and YFSETQ. The CDR3 is 13 amino acids. Trimming took off 1 base at V and 5 bases at J, with 9 bases between the two ends. The CDR3: CASSLMGSETQYF. Written as DNA, the CDR3 is TGCGCCAGCAGCTTGATGGGATCGGAGACCCAGTACTTC.

The chain is built from TRBV25-1 and TRBJ2-4, with D tentatively TRBD2 (5 bases). V lost 3 bases to trimming and J lost 8 bases, with 8 bases between them. The CDR3 has 12 amino acids. Germline CDR1 MGHDK, CDR2 SYGVNS. The CDR3 loop reads CASSDRGDIQYF. In DNA form, the CDR3 reads TGTGCCAGCAGTGACCGGGGTGACATTCAGTACTTC.

This clonotype was observed at least ten times. This chain links TRBV28 with TRBJ1-5, with D maybe TRBD1 (5 bases). Germline-derived CDR1 and CDR2 are MDHEN and SYDVKM. This CDR3 has 12 residues. Trimming shortened V by 5 bases and J by 6 bases, and 8 bases separated the two germline ends. The CDR3 here is CASSGDVQPQHF. The DNA of the CDR3 is TGTGCCAGCAGTGGGGACGTTCAGCCCCAGCATTTT.

J is TRBJ1-6 and V is TRBV3-1; TRBD1 matches 7 bases. The CDR3 is 16 residues long. Germline CDR1 is LGHDT and CDR2 is YNNKEL (reference sequence). V dropped 4 bases and J dropped 4; count of bases not matched to a gene: 7. CDR3 in amino acids: CASSLRTGGYNSPLHF. The CDR3 bases are TGTGCCAGCAGCCTAAGGACAGGAGGGTATAATTCACCCCTCCACTTT.

The chain has TRBV20-1 and TRBJ2-3; tentatively, D is TRBD2 (6 bases). CDR1 is DFQATT, CDR2 SNEGSKA, per germline (reference sequence). V lost 3 bases to trimming and J lost 3 bases, with 13 bases between them. The CDR3 runs 14 residues. The CDR3 spells CSASGSGRTDTQYF. As DNA, the CDR3 is TGCAGTGCTAGCGGGAGTGGGAGGACAGATACGCAGTATTTT.

In this sample, this clonotype turned up a few times. A read error is possible here, since a much larger clone lies one base away. The chain uses TRBV20-1 and TRBJ1-5, with no clear D. The V gene's germline CDR1 is DFQATT and CDR2 SNEGSKA (reference sequence). The CDR3 totals 18 residues. Here the CDR3 reads CSAGDLFSDTSSDQPQHF. In DNA form, the CDR3 reads TGCAGTGCTGGAGATCTCTTCTCCGACACATCCTCGGATCAGCCCCAGCATTTT.

This clonotype showed up just a few times. CDR3 DNA sequence: TGCAGTGTCCCGCAAGGGTACACTGAAGCTTTCTTT. Translating gives CSVPQGYTEAFF. The chain has TRBV20-1 and TRBJ1-1, with unresolved D. Germline lookup yields CDR1 DFQATT and CDR2 SNEGSKA (reference sequence). Deletions cut 7 bases from V and 3 bases from J, with 12 bases between. The length of the CDR3 is 12 residues.